This entry features one T cell receptor beta chain sequence. The sample originates from a study of control samples from healthy donors and cancer patients. Only in-frame clones appear in the TCRdb table, and some are missing; sequencing was by immunoSEQ multiplex PCR. The repertoire includes approximately 100,000 clones, just over 85% of them detected once, and roughly 15% sits in the top ten. This CDR3 is built from 16 residues. CDR1 KGHDR and CDR2 SFDVKD come from the germline V gene. The V segment lost 5 bases and the J segment 5 bases; nucleotides outside the gene matches: 5. The chain links TRBV24-1 to TRBJ2-1; 13 nucleotides align to TRBD2. The source of this sequence is a man aged 30-40 years in good health. The specimen sequenced was blood. The DNA of the CDR3 is TGTGCCACCAGTGTTAGGGGACTAGCGGGAAACAATGAGCAGTTCTTC. It specifies CATSVRGLAGNNEQFF.